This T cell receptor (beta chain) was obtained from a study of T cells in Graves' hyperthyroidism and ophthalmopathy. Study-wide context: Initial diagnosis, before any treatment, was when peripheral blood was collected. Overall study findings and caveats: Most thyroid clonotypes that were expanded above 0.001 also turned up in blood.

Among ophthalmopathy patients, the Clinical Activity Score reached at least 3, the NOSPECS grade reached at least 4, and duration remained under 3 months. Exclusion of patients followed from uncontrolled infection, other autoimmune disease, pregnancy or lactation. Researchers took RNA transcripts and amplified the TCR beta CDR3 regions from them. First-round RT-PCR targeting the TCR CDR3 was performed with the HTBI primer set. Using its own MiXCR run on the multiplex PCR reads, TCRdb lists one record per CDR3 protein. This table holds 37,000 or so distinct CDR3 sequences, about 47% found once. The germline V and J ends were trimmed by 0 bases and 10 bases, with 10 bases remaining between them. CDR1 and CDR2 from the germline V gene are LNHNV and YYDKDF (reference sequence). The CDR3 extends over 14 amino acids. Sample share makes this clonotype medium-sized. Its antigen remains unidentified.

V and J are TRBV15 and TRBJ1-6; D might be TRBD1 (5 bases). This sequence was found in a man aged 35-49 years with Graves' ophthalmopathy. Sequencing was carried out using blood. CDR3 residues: CATSRDPGNSPLHF. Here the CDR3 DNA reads TGTGCCACCAGCAGAGACCCAGGGAACTCACCCCTCCACTTT.